Presented here are 24 T cell receptor beta chains from one specimen sequenced in a study of T cell changes during pregnancy in multiple sclerosis. Sequencing used immunoSEQ multiplex PCR; TCRdb keeps in-frame clones, though not all of them. The data show around 39,000 clones, almost 95% seen once. Sequencing input: PBMCs (not recorded whether the cells were cultured). The receptors derive from a female donor with multiple sclerosis, enrolled in a pregnancy study.

The chain uses TRBV7-9 and TRBJ1-2, with D unresolved. The CDR3 extends over 12 amino acids. V was cut by 5 bases and J by 3 bases, with 7 bases left in between. Germline V gene sequence: CDR1 SEHNR, CDR2 FQNEAQ (reference sequence). As DNA, the CDR3 is TGTGCCAGCAGCCCGGAGGACTATGGCTACACCTTC. Translated, it gives CASSPEDYGYTF.

The chain employs TRBV6-1 and TRBJ2-4; TRBD1 might be the D (5 bases). V lost 7 bases and J lost 3, with 16 bases in between. Germline-derived CDR1 and CDR2 are MNHNS and SASEGT. The CDR3 loop spans 15 amino acids. The DNA for the CDR3 is TGTGCCAGCACCCAGGGCACATGGGACAAAAACATTCAGTACTTC. Protein: CASTQGTWDKNIQYF.

The chain couples TRBV10-3 to TRBJ2-7; no clear D gene. The CDR3 spans 14 residues. Germline V gene sequence: CDR1 ENHRY, CDR2 SYGVKD. V lost 7 bases and J 2 bases, leaving 15 bases between the germline ends. CDR3 DNA: TGTGCCATCAATAGGGCGGAGAGCCCCTACGAGCAGTACTTC. Its protein product is CAINRAESPYEQYF.

The rearrangement joins TRBV5-5 to TRBJ1-5; perhaps TRBD1 as D (5 bases). This CDR3 spans 15 amino acids. Germline V gene lookup returns CDR1 SGHKS and CDR2 YYEKEE (reference sequence). Deletions cut 3 bases from V and 4 bases from J, with 14 bases between. This CDR3 reads CASSSGLMGNQPQHF. As DNA, the CDR3 is TGTGCCAGCAGCTCGGGACTTATGGGGAATCAGCCCCAGCATTTT.

V gene TRBV5-1 combines with J gene TRBJ2-3; 7 bases align to TRBD2. The CDR3 extends over 14 amino acids. V shed 0 bases and J 4 bases; nucleotides not matched to a gene: 2. Germline V gene lookup returns CDR1 SGHRS and CDR2 YFSETQ. The CDR3 reads CASSLVAGPDTQYF. In DNA form, the CDR3 reads TGCGCCAGCAGCTTGGTAGCGGGCCCAGATACGCAGTATTTT.

The V and J genes are TRBV5-6 and TRBJ2-3; no clear D. The CDR3 has 18 amino acids. V was pared by 4 bases and J by 3 bases, with 24 bases between. Per the germline V gene, CDR1 is SGHDT and CDR2 is YYEEEE. The CDR3 DNA reads as TGTGCCAGCAGCCGGAGACTGTTAAGCAAGGAGCGAACAGATACGCAGTATTTT. Translated: CASSRRLLSKERTDTQYF.

The rearrangement uses TRBV19 and TRBJ1-2; D not resolved. Germline CDR1 LNHDA, CDR2 SQIVND (reference sequence). The V gene lost 9 bases and the J gene lost 7 bases, with 15 bases spanning the gap. CDR3 length: 12 amino acids. CDR3: CARPPGVFGYTF. The CDR3 nucleotides read TGTGCCAGGCCCCCGGGAGTATTTGGCTACACCTTC.

This clone has more than one count but fewer than ten. The chain has TRBV5-6 and TRBJ2-5; D is unresolved. Germline V gene sequence: CDR1 SGHDT, CDR2 YYEEEE. V lost 2 bases and J lost 3, with 5 bases in between. CDR3 length: 12 residues. This CDR3 is CASSLEEETQYF. The CDR3 nucleotides read TGTGCCAGCAGCTTAGAGGAAGAGACCCAGTACTTC.

This clone was recorded once. The genes are TRBV30 and TRBJ1-5; no firm D call. This CDR3 region has 14 residues. The germline V gene encodes CDR1 GTSNPN and CDR2 SVGIG (reference sequence). V was cut by 3 bases and J by 7 bases, with 16 bases left in between. The CDR3 loop reads CAWSLLGMRQPQHF. CDR3 DNA sequence: TGTGCCTGGAGCCTCTTGGGCATGAGACAGCCCCAGCATTTT.

For the CDR3, the DNA is TGTGCCAGCAGCCAAGACATCAGGGGCTATGGCTACACCTTC. The encoded protein is CASSQDIRGYGYTF. The rearrangement joins TRBV4-2 to TRBJ1-2; a weak D match, TRBD1 (6 bases). Germline-derived CDR1 and CDR2 are LGHNA and YNFKEQ. The CDR3 contains 14 residues. V lost 0 bases to trimming and J lost 4 bases, with 9 bases between them.

The chain combines TRBV27 with TRBJ1-1; D is possibly TRBD1 (6 bases). There are 15 residues in the CDR3. Germline V CDR1 and CDR2: MNHEY, SMNVEV (reference sequence). V was trimmed by 3 bases and J by 1 base, leaving 12 bases between them. The DNA for the CDR3 is TGTGCCAGCAGTTTTCTGCGGGGGGCGAACACTGAAGCTTTCTTT. Protein product: CASSFLRGANTEAFF.

The chain combines TRBV28 with TRBJ2-7; D remains unclear. V gave up 4 bases and J gave up 9 bases, with 16 bases separating them. The CDR3 extends over 13 amino acids. CDR1 is MDHEN, CDR2 SYDVKM, per germline. In DNA, the CDR3 is TGTGCCAGCAGTTCAAGACTGAAAATGGGGCAGTACTTC. It specifies CASSSRLKMGQYF.

The V and J genes are TRBV12-5 and TRBJ1-2, with 7 bases matching TRBD1. Germline loops: CDR1 LGHNT, CDR2 FRNRAP. The CDR3 has 17 residues. The trim removed 3 bases at V and 4 bases at J, leaving 14 bases unmatched. In DNA, the CDR3 is TGTGCTAGTGGTTTCGGCAGGGGGTACTTTCCCCTCTATGGCTACACCTTC. The encoded protein is CASGFGRGYFPLYGYTF.

This chain joins TRBV29-1 and TRBJ2-2, with TRBD1 matching over 7 bases. The CDR3 consists of 12 residues. V shed 7 bases, J shed 7 bases, and the junction held 6 bases outside the gene matches. Germline lookup yields CDR1 SQVTM and CDR2 ANQGSEA. DNA of the CDR3: TGCAGCGCTACAGGGGACGGCGGGGAGCTGTTTTTT. Protein sequence: CSATGDGGELFF.

V and J are TRBV6-1 and TRBJ2-7; D unclear. This CDR3 has 12 residues. The V end lost 2 bases, the J end lost 3 bases, and 5 bases lay between the germline ends. CDR1 is MNHNS and CDR2 is SASEGT in the germline V gene. CDR3 coding DNA: TGTGCCAGCAGTGAAATGAGCTACGAGCAGTACTTC. Its translation is CASSEMSYEQYF.

This rearrangement joins TRBV19 to TRBJ2-7, with D perhaps matching TRBD1 or TRBD2 (6 bases each). There are 16 residues in the CDR3. The V end was cut by 5 bases, the J end by 4 bases, with 21 bases between. Looked up from germline, CDR1 is LNHDA and CDR2 is SQIVND (reference sequence). The CDR3 here is CASSQQGRRAAYEQYF. The DNA for the CDR3 is TGTGCCAGTAGTCAACAGGGCCGGAGGGCCGCGTACGAGCAGTACTTC.

J is TRBJ2-7 and V is TRBV6-5, with 8 bases identical to TRBD2. The CDR3 has 15 residues. V was pared by 7 bases and J by 0 bases, with 8 bases of the junction left unmatched. Germline CDR1 reads MNHEY; CDR2 reads SVGAGI. CDR3 residues: CASTPGGPSSYEQYF. In DNA, the CDR3 is TGTGCCAGCACCCCGGGAGGGCCGAGCTCCTACGAGCAGTACTTC.

This chain links TRBV5-5 with TRBJ2-7, with TRBD1 matching over 8 bases. CDR1 and CDR2 (germline): SGHKS, YYEKEE (reference sequence). This CDR3 region has 14 residues. J gave up 3 bases and V 3 bases, and 5 bases lay outside the gene matches. CDR3 sequence: CASSSGGAGYEQYF. The DNA for the CDR3 is TGTGCCAGCAGCTCAGGGGGCGCAGGCTACGAGCAGTACTTC. The variable domain in full, with the rest retrieved from reference TRBV5-5 and TRBJ2-7, is DAGVTQSPTHLIKTRGQQVTLRCSPISGHKSVSWYQQVLGQGPQFIFQYYEKEERGRGNFPDRFSARQFPNYSSELNVNALLLGDSALYLCASSSGGAGYEQYFGPGTRLTVT.

The chain has TRBV5-4 and TRBJ2-7, with 7 bases that match TRBD2. Germline V gene data show CDR1 as SGHNT and CDR2 as YYREEE (reference sequence). The CDR3 is made up of 18 amino acids. V gave up 5 bases and J gave up 2 bases; unmatched junction bases: 19. The CDR3 region is CASSLSGLPNEKTYEQYF. The CDR3 coding sequence is TGTGCCAGCAGTCTTAGCGGGCTACCCAACGAAAAAACCTACGAGCAGTACTTC.

The gene calls are TRBV28 and TRBJ2-7; 11 positions agree with TRBD2. Germline V gene data show CDR1 as MDHEN and CDR2 as SYDVKM. This CDR3 has 19 residues. The V gene end was trimmed by 3 bases and the J gene end by 0 bases; junction bases not matched to a gene: 13. The CDR3 DNA reads as TGTGCCAGCAGTTTCCCTCTAGCGGGAGGATCTGCCGGCTCCTACGAGCAGTACTTC. This gives the protein CASSFPLAGGSAGSYEQYF.

This sequence joins TRBV11-3 and TRBJ2-7; 9 bases agree with TRBD1. There are 14 residues in the CDR3. CDR1 is SGHNT and CDR2 is YENEEA in the germline V gene. Germline trimming cut 5 bases from V and 2 bases from J; bases unmatched to any gene: 4. CDR3 coding DNA: TGTGCCAGCAGCACAGGGGGCCCGACCTACGAGCAGTACTTC. Its translation is CASSTGGPTYEQYF.

V is TRBV19 and J is TRBJ2-1; 12 bases are shared with TRBD2. The CDR3 totals 15 residues. V lost 9 bases and J lost 7; bases outside the gene matches: 10. The germline V gene has CDR1 LNHDA and CDR2 SQIVND (reference sequence). The CDR3, as DNA: TGTGCCAGCCGGGGGCTAGCGGGAGGGCCTAATGAGCAGTTCTTC. Translating gives CASRGLAGGPNEQFF.

This sequence joins TRBV18 and TRBJ2-5; TRBD2 is a possible D gene (5 bases). Germline V gene sequence: CDR1 KGHSH, CDR2 LQKENI. This CDR3 spans 16 amino acids. V was shortened by 4 bases and J by 5 bases, with 20 bases between the two germline ends. The CDR3 sequence: CASSHLSSFSGETQYF. CDR3 nucleotides: TGTGCCAGCTCACACCTCTCTAGCTTTTCGGGCGAGACCCAGTACTTC.

The chain uses TRBV2 and TRBJ2-1; D is tentatively TRBD1 or TRBD2 (5 bases each). The germline V gene encodes CDR1 SNHLY and CDR2 FYNNEI. With 2 bases removed from V and 4 bases from J, the gap between germline ends came to 12 bases. CDR3 length: 15 residues. The CDR3 spells CASSERGTSYNEQFF. As DNA, the CDR3 is TGTGCCAGCAGTGAAAGAGGGACCTCATACAATGAGCAGTTCTTC. Variable domain in full (rest from reference TRBV2 and TRBJ2-1): EPEVTQTPSHQVTQMGQEVILRCVPISNHLYFYWYRQILGQKVEFLVSFYNNEISEKSEIFDDQFSVERPDGSNFTLKIRSTKLEDSAMYFCASSERGTSYNEQFFGPGTRLTVL.